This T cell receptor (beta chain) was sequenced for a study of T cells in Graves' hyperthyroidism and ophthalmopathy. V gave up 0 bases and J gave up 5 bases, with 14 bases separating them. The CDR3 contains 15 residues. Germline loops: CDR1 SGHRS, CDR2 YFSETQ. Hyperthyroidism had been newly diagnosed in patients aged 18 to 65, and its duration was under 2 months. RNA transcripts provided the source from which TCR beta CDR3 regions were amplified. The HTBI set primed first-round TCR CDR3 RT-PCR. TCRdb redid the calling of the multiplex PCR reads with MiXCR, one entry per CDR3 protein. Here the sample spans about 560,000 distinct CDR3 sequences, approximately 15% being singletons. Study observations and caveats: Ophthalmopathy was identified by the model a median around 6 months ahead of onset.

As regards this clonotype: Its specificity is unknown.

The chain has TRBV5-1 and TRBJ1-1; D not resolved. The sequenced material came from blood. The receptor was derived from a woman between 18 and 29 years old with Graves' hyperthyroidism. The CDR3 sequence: CASSLEYGKGTEAFF. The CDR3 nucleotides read TGCGCCAGCAGCTTGGAGTACGGAAAAGGAACTGAAGCTTTCTTT.